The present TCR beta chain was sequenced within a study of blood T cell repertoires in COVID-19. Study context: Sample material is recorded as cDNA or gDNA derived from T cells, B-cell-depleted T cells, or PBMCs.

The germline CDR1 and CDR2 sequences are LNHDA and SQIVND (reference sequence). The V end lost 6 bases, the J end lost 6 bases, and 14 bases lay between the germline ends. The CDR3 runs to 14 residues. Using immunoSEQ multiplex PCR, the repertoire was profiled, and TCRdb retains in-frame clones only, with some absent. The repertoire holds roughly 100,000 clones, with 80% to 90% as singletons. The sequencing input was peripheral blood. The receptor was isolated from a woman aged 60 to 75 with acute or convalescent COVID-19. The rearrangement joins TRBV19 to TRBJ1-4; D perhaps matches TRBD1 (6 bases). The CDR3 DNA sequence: TGTGCCAGTAGCCACCCAGGGGAACATGAAAAACTGTTTTTT. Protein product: CASSHPGEHEKLFF.